These T cell receptor beta chains were read from a single sample in a study of technical replicates of blood from a few donors. Sequencing was performed with immunoSEQ multiplex PCR; in TCRdb, only in-frame clones are kept and a portion is missing. The sample lists around 79,000 clones; about 91% were seen once. Material: T cells isolated from PBMCs. The receptors stem from a human donor in good health. Each CDR3 is given with its conserved first and last residue. Fields, in order: J gene, V gene, CDR3 protein.

TRBJ1-5,TRBV10-1,CASSAPGQGYSNQPQHF
TRBJ2-7,TRBV7-9,CASSLMATGNSYEQYF
TRBJ1-1,TRBV10-3,CAISDPKIGDSPFF
TRBJ1-2,TRBV30,CAWSPWTGNLQNGYTF
TRBJ1-2,TRBV7-6,CASSSEGVGYTF
TRBJ1-5,TRBV16,CASTPGNQPQHF
TRBJ1-2,TRBV7-9,CASQDPRHRFGYGYTF
TRBJ2-5,TRBV18,CASSPPGGETQYF
TRBJ2-1,TRBV5-4,CASSWGMTSGGGEQFF
TRBJ2-1,TRBV28,CASSFVSGRKYEQFF
TRBJ1-6,TRBV11-2,CASSSEESSYNSPLHF
TRBJ2-7,TRBV19,CASLDRDSYEQYF
TRBJ1-1,TRBV7-9,CASSLDREGVPEAFF
TRBJ2-5,TRBV5-1,CASSSSWASGKGETQYF
TRBJ1-1,TRBV27,CASSLTSGGTEAFF
TRBJ2-7,TRBV19,CASSPRRLAGISYEQYF